What follows describes a single TCR beta chain. The antigen remains undetermined. Germline CDR1 reads SNHLY; CDR2 reads FYNNEI. The V end was cut by 6 bases, the J end by 7 bases, with 11 bases between. The CDR3 spans 12 residues. This specimen belongs to a study of vaccination effects on CD4 cells after COVID-19. Only in-frame clones appear in the TCRdb table, and some are missing; sequencing was by immunoSEQ multiplex PCR. Found here are roughly 27,000 clones, 75% to 80% of them singletons; the top ten hold under 7%. Broader study findings: Small numbers of convalescent patients limited the study. It also lacked early post-infection timepoints.

ViraFEST used viral peptide pools to expand antigen-specific CD4+ T cells before sequencing. Isolating CD4+ T cells followed approximately 10 days of culture. Of the BNT162b2 and mRNA-1273 vaccines, participants received two doses of one or the other. Previously uninfected by SARS-CoV-2, the vaccine recipients also showed negative nucleocapsid antibodies. With roughly 9.1 ug/ml peptides and roughly 9.4 IU/ml IL-2, 2 million or so PBMC per well were cultured. In the cultures, half the medium was exchanged for IL-2 medium on days 3 and 7. V is TRBV2 and J is TRBJ2-3, with D maybe TRBD1 (6 bases). The sample consisted of CD4+ T cells from PBMCs cultured with SARS-CoV-2 spike peptides, taken after COVID-19 vaccination. The TCR was taken from a human donor who received a COVID-19 vaccine. Some clones in this sample may be carry-over from other donors' samples. The CDR3 DNA sequence: TGTGCCAGCAGGACCAGGGGTAATACGCAGTATTTT. As protein: CASRTRGNTQYF.